A selection of T cell receptor beta chains follows, all from one sample in a study of blood T cell repertoires in COVID-19. Only in-frame clones appear in the TCRdb table, and some are missing; sequencing was by immunoSEQ multiplex PCR. The sample holds 270,000 or so clones, less than 95% seen once. Sequencing was done on a sample of PBMCs or T cells enriched from blood (not recorded which). These receptors originate from a man in his forties who had been exposed to COVID-19. Both conserved end residues are part of each CDR3. The order of the fields is J gene, clone size, V gene, D gene, CDR3 DNA, CDR3 protein. The D gene is left open where the match is weak. Size is stated for part of the rows, as once, few or many counts, or as a class when the clone is expanded.

>TRBJ2-3|-|TRBV7-7|TRBD2
TGTGCCAGCAGCCCGACGCTAGCGGGTTTCACAGATACGCAGTATTTT
CASSPTLAGFTDTQYF
>TRBJ1-4|-|TRBV29-1|-
TGCAGCGTTGGGGCGGCAGGGCGGGAAAAACTGTTTTTT
CSVGAAGREKLFF
>TRBJ2-4|-|TRBV28|TRBD1
TGTGCCAGCAGTCCCAAGGGGACAGGTAAAAAAAACATTCAGTACTTC
CASSPKGTGKKNIQYF
>TRBJ1-2|-|TRBV7-9|-
TGTGCCAGCAGCTTAACCGGGGTGGATGGCTACACCTTC
CASSLTGVDGYTF
>TRBJ2-1|-|TRBV12-5|TRBD2
TGTGCTAGTGGTCGTCGTTTAGCGGGAGGGCCAGACAATGAGCAGTTCTTC
CASGRRLAGGPDNEQFF
>TRBJ1-2|-|TRBV28|TRBD1
TGTGCCAATTCAGACAGGGGTTTGCTTTATGGCTACACCTTC
CANSDRGLLYGYTF
>TRBJ1-4|-|TRBV29-1|-
TGCAGCGTTGTATTGGGGGGACTCTGGACTAATGAAAAACTGTTTTTT
CSVVLGGLWTNEKLFF
>TRBJ1-4|-|TRBV2|-
TGTGCCAGCAGTGAAGGGAGATTTAATGAAAAACTGTTTTTT
CASSEGRFNEKLFF
>TRBJ2-1|-|TRBV21-1|-
TGTGCCAGCAGGAGGAGTTCGCAGGGAGGAGGCAATGAGCAGTTCTTC
CASRRSSQGGGNEQFF
>TRBJ2-7|-|TRBV6-5|-
TGTGCCAGCAGCCACAGGACAGCCTCCTACGAGCAGTACTTC
CASSHRTASYEQYF
>TRBJ2-1|-|TRBV19|-
TGTGCCAGTAATGACGGACTTATCTCCTACAATGAGCAGTTCTTC
CASNDGLISYNEQFF
>TRBJ2-3|-|TRBV30|-
TGTGCCTGGAGTGTTGGCGGAATCACAGATACGCAGTATTTT
CAWSVGGITDTQYF
>TRBJ1-1|-|TRBV11-2|-
TGTGCCAGCAGCTTAGAGCTGGGGAGCGGCAACACTGAAGCTTTCTTT
CASSLELGSGNTEAFF
>TRBJ1-3|-|TRBV28|-
TGTGCCAGCACTTTCAGAAGTCTCTCTGGAAACACCATATATTTT
CASTFRSLSGNTIYF
>TRBJ1-5|-|TRBV21-1|-
TGTGCCAGCAGCAAACTAGGTCTACAGGGGGTTATGAATCAGCCCCAGCATTTT
CASSKLGLQGVMNQPQHF
>TRBJ1-2|-|TRBV25-1|TRBD1
TGTGCCAGCAGTGAACACCAAGGACAGGGGCTCTCGGGCTACACCTTC
CASSEHQGQGLSGYTF
>TRBJ2-3|-|TRBV7-6|TRBD2
TGTGCCAGCAGCTTAAACCCTAGCGGGAGGTCCACAGATACGCAGTATTTT
CASSLNPSGRSTDTQYF
>TRBJ2-7|-|TRBV2|-
TGTGGCTCGGGATTGTCCTACGAGCAGTACTTC
CGSGLSYEQYF
>TRBJ2-2|-|TRBV7-2|TRBD2
TGTGCCAGCAGCTCCCGCTCGAAGGTGCGGGAGGGGCTCGGGGAGCTGTTTTTT
CASSSRSKVREGLGELFF
>TRBJ1-5|-|TRBV20-1|TRBD1
TGCAGTGCTAGTAAGAGGGGGTCCGGGACAGCTTATCAGCCCCAGCATTTT
CSASKRGSGTAYQPQHF
>TRBJ1-2|-|TRBV5-6|-
TGTGCCAGCAGCTTAGGCGGATACTATGGCTACACCTTC
CASSLGGYYGYTF
>TRBJ2-2|-|TRBV24-1|-
TGTGCCACCAGTGATTTATCGGGAGATTCCGGGGAGCTGTTTTTT
CATSDLSGDSGELFF
>TRBJ2-7|-|TRBV13|TRBD2
TGTGCCAGCAGCCGAGCGGGAAGGGACTACGAGCAGTACTTC
CASSRAGRDYEQYF
>TRBJ2-7|-|TRBV3-1/TRBV3-2|-
TGTGCCAGCAGCCGAGTATCGACAGCTTCCTACGAGCAGTACTTC
CASSRVSTASYEQYF
>TRBJ1-4|-|TRBV5-4|TRBD1
TGTGCCAGCAGCTTGGGTGGGACAGTTAATGAAAAACTGTTTTTT
CASSLGGTVNEKLFF
>TRBJ2-5|-|TRBV2|TRBD1
TGTGCCAGCAGGGAACAGGGGGCGCAGGAGACCCAGTACTTC
CASREQGAQETQYF
>TRBJ1-5|-|TRBV2|TRBD1
TGTGCCAGTCTGGACAGGGCGGATCAGCCCCAGCATTTT
CASLDRADQPQHF
>TRBJ2-3|-|TRBV10-2|-
TGCGCCAGCAGTGACTCGTTTTCTAGCACAGATACGCAGTATTTT
CASSDSFSSTDTQYF
>TRBJ1-5|-|TRBV11-2|TRBD1
TGTGCCAGCAGCTTAGCAGGGGGCGGGCAGCCCCAGCATTTT
CASSLAGGGQPQHF
>TRBJ1-1|-|TRBV18|-
TGTGCCAGCTCACCAATCGACCTGACAGGATTCGGGAACACTGAAGCTTTCTTT
CASSPIDLTGFGNTEAFF
>TRBJ1-1|-|TRBV28|TRBD1
TGTGCCAGCAGTCCTACGGGACAGTTGAACACTGAAGCTTTCTTT
CASSPTGQLNTEAFF
>TRBJ1-2|-|TRBV14|-
TGTGCCAGCAGCCAACTTGACTATGGCTACACCTTC
CASSQLDYGYTF
>TRBJ2-1|-|TRBV6-4|TRBD2
TGTGCCAGCAGTGAGCGGGAGGGGGGCGGCGATGAGCAGTTCTTC
CASSEREGGGDEQFF
>TRBJ2-2|-|TRBV9|TRBD2
TGTGCCAGCAGCGAGGCGGGAGGGGGCACCGGGGAGCTGTTTTTT
CASSEAGGGTGELFF
>TRBJ1-5|-|TRBV19|-
TGTGCCAGTAGTATAGCAGGAGGGAGGCAACAGCCCCAGCATTTT
CASSIAGGRQQPQHF
>TRBJ2-5|-|TRBV7-8|-
TGTGCCAGCAGCTTAATCCTATCAGAGACCCAGTACTTC
CASSLILSETQYF
>TRBJ1-6|-|TRBV27|TRBD1
TGTGCCAGCAGTTTATCCGGACAGGCTTGGGTTTCACCCCTCCACTTT
CASSLSGQAWVSPLHF
>TRBJ1-2|-|TRBV29-1|-
TGCAGCGCCCTGGACGTTTGGAGAGGGTATGGCTACACCTTC
CSALDVWRGYGYTF
>TRBJ1-4|-|TRBV12-3/TRBV12-4|-
TGTGCCAGCAGTAGCTATGAAAAACTGTTTTTT
CASSSYEKLFF
>TRBJ2-1|-|TRBV28|TRBD1
TGTGCCAGCACCGGGACAGCGTATGACAATGAGCAGTTCTTC
CASTGTAYDNEQFF
>TRBJ2-3|-|TRBV7-3|-
TGTGCCAGCAGTGACGACGGGAGTGGCCCAGATACGCAGTATTTT
CASSDDGSGPDTQYF
>TRBJ1-1|-|TRBV30|-
TGTGCCTGGAATTCACAGGGACCAAACACTGAAGCTTTCTTT
CAWNSQGPNTEAFF
>TRBJ1-2|few|TRBV7-9|-
TGTGCCAGCAGCCTCGGAGAAGATTATGGCTACACCTTC
CASSLGEDYGYTF
>TRBJ2-1|once|TRBV6-4|TRBD2
TGTGCCAGCAGTTCCATAGCGGGAGGGCCGGGCGATGAGCAGTTCTTC
CASSSIAGGPGDEQFF
>TRBJ2-7|-|TRBV18|TRBD1
TGTGCCAGCTCACCGGGACAGGGGGCCGATGAGCAGTACTTC
CASSPGQGADEQYF
>TRBJ1-1|once|TRBV2|-
TGTGCCAGCAGACTGGACAGCGGCGGCACTGAAGCTTTCTTT
CASRLDSGGTEAFF
>TRBJ2-7|-|TRBV4-1|TRBD2
TGCGCCAGCAGCCCGAAGACTAGCGGAGGGCTCTACGAGCAGTACTTC
CASSPKTSGGLYEQYF
>TRBJ2-1|-|TRBV7-2|-
TGTGCCAGCAGCCTGATCTATGGCAGGCCCGATCCCTACAATGAGCAGTTCTTC
CASSLIYGRPDPYNEQFF
>TRBJ1-4|-|TRBV7-9|TRBD1
TGTGCCAGCAGCTTAACGACAGGGCTGAATGAAAAACTGTTTTTT
CASSLTTGLNEKLFF
>TRBJ1-2|once|TRBV12-3/TRBV12-4|-
TGTGCCAGCAGTGCGGCCAGGGACTATGGCTACACCTTC
CASSAARDYGYTF